This T cell receptor beta chain was recovered during a study of glioma-infiltrating T cells after dendritic cell vaccination. The primer mix had 60 V beta and 13 J beta primers. TCRdb's copy holds only in-frame clones and misses some; the assay was immunoSEQ multiplex PCR. The table has approximately 50,000 clones, about 91% seen once. From germline, CDR1 is SGHAT and CDR2 FQNNGV. This CDR3 region has 13 residues. Trimming removed 1 base at V and 3 bases at J, with 5 bases between. As for time point: after dendritic cell vaccination, including at tumor progression/relapse. This clone was detected a few times.

The sequencing here drew on blood, taken after dendritic cell vaccination. This sequence was found in a human donor with glioblastoma. The V call is TRBV11-2, the J call TRBJ2-3; no firm D call. The CDR3 region is CASSLVMTDTQYF. As DNA, the CDR3 is TGTGCCAGCAGCTTAGTAATGACAGATACGCAGTATTTT.